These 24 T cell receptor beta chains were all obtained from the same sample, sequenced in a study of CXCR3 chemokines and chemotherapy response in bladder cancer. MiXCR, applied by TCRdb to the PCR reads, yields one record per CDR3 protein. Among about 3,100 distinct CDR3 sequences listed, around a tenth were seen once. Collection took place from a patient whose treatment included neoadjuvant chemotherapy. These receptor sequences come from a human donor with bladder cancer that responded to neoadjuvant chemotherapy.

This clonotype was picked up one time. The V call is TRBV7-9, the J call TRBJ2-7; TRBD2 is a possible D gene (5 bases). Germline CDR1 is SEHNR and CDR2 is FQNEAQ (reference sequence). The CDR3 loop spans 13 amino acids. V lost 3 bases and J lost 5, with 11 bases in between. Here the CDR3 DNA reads TGTGCCAGCAGCTTCAATGAGGGCCACGAGCAGTACTTC. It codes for CASSFNEGHEQYF.

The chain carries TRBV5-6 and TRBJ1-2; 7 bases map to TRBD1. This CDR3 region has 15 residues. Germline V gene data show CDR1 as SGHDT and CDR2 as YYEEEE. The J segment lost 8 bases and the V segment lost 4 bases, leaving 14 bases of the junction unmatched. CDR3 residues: CASSPPGERGRGYTF. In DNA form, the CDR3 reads TGTGCCAGCAGCCCACCAGGGGAAAGGGGGCGGGGCTACACCTTC.

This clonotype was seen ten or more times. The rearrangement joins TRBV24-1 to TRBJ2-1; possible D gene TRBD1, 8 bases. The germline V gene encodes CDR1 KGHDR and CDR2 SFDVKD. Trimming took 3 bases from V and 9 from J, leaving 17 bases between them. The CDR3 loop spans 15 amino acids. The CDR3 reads CATSDRRQGRVEQFF. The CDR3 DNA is TGTGCCACCAGTGATCGGCGACAGGGGAGGGTTGAGCAGTTCTTC.

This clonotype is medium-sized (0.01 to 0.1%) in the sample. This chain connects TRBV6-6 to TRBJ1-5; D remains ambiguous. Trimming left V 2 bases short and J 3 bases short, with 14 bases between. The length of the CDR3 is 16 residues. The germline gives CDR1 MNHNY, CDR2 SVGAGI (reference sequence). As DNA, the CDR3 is TGTGCCAGCAGTTACGGTGCAGATCCTTCCAATCAGCCCCAGCATTTT. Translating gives CASSYGADPSNQPQHF.

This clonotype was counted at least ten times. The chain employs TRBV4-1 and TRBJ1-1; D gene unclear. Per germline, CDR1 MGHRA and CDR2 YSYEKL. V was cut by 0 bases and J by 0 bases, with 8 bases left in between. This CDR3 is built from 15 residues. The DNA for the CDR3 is TGCGCCAGCAGCCAAGAGGTAGGGCTGAACACTGAAGCTTTCTTT. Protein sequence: CASSQEVGLNTEAFF.

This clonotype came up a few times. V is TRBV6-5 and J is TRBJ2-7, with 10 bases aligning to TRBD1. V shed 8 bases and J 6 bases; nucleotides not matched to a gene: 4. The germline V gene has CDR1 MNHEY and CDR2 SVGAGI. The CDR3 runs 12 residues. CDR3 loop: CASGTGESEQYF. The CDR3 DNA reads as TGTGCCAGCGGGACAGGGGAGAGCGAGCAGTACTTC.

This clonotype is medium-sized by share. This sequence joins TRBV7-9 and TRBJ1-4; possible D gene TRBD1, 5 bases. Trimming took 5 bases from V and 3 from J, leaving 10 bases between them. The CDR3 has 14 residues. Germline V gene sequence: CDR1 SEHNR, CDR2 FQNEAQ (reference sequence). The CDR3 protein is CASSPEGANEKLFF. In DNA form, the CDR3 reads TGTGCCAGCAGCCCTGAAGGGGCTAATGAAAAACTGTTTTTT.

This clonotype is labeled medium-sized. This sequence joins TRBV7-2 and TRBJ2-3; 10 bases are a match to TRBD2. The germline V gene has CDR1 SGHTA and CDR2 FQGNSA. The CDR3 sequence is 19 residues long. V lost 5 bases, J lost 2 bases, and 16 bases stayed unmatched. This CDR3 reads CASSTWDRAGGAYTDTQYF. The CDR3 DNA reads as TGTGCCAGCAGCACGTGGGACAGAGCGGGAGGGGCCTACACAGATACGCAGTATTTT.

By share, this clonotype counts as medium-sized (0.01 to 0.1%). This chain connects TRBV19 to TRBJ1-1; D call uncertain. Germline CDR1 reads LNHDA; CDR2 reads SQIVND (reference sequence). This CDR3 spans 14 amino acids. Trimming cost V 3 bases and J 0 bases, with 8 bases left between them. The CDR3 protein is CASSMPGMNTEAFF. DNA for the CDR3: TGTGCCAGTAGTATGCCTGGAATGAACACTGAAGCTTTCTTT.

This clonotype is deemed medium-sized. CDR3 region: CASSRQGGDTEAFF. CDR3 DNA sequence: TGTGCCAGCAGCCGACAGGGGGGGGACACTGAAGCTTTCTTT. The rearrangement uses TRBV6-1 and TRBJ1-1; 9 nucleotides align to TRBD1. The CDR3 runs to 14 residues. Germline CDR1 and CDR2: MNHNS and SASEGT. V was pared by 6 bases and J by 3 bases, with 5 bases of the junction left unmatched.

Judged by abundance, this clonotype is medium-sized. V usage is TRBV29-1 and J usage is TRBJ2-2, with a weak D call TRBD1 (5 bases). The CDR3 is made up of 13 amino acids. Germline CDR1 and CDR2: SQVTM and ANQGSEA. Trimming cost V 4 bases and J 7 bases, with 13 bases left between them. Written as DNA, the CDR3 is TGCAGCGTTGCGGCAGGGTGGGGCGGGGAGCTGTTTTTT. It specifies CSVAAGWGGELFF.

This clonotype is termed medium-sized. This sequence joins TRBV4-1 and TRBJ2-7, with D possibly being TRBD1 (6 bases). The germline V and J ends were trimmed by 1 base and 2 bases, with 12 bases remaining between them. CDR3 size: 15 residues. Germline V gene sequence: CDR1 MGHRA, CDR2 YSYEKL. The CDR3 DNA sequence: TGCGCCAGCAGCCAAGGGACAGCGACTGCCTACGAGCAGTACTTC. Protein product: CASSQGTATAYEQYF.

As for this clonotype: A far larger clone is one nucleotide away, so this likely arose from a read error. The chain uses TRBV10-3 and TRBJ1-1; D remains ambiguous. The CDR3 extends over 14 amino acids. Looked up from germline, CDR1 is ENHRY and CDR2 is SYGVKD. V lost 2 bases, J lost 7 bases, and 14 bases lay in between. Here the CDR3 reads CAISEGRPAGEAFF. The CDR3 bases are TGTGCCATCAGTGAGGGACGCCCCGCGGGTGAAGCTTTCTTT.

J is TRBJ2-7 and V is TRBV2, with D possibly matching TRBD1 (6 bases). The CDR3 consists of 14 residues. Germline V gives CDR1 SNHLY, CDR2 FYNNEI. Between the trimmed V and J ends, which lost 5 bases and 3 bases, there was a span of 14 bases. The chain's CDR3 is CASSFQGLGYEQYF. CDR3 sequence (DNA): TGTGCCAGCAGTTTCCAGGGGTTGGGCTACGAGCAGTACTTC.

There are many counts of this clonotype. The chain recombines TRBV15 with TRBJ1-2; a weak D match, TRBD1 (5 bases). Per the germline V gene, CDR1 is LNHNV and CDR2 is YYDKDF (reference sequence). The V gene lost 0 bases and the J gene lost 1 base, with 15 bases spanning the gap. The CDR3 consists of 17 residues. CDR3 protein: CATSRDLRSTVNYGYTF. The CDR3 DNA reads TGTGCCACCAGCAGAGATCTAAGGTCGACAGTTAACTATGGCTACACCTTC.

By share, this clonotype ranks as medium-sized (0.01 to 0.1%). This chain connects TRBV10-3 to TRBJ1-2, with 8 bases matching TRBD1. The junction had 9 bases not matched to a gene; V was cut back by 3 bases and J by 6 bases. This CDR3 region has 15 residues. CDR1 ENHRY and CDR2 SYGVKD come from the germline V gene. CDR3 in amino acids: CAISEGQGATNGYTF. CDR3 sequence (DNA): TGTGCCATCAGTGAAGGGCAGGGGGCGACGAATGGCTACACCTTC.

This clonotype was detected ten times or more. In nucleotides, the CDR3 is TGTGCCAGCAGCCCCCCAGGGGGCCATGAGACCCAGTACTTC. Residues: CASSPPGGHETQYF. The chain recombines TRBV11-2 with TRBJ2-5; 8 nucleotides match TRBD1. Trimming took 5 bases from V and 5 from J; bases not matched to a gene: 7. Per germline, CDR1 SGHAT and CDR2 FQNNGV. There are 14 residues in the CDR3.

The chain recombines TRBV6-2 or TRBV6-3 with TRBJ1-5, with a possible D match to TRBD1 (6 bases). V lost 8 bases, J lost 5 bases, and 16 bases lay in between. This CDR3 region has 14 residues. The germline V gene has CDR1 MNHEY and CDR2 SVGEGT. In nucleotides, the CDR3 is TGTGCCAGCCACATAACGGGGGCAGATCAGCCCCAGCATTTT. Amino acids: CASHITGADQPQHF.

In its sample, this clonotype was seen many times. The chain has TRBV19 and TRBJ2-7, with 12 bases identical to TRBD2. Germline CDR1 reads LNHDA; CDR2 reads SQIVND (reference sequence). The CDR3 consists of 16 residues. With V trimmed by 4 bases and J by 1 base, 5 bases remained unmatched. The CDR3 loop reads CASSTELAGGSYEQYF. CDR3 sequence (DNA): TGTGCCAGTAGTACCGAGCTAGCGGGAGGGTCCTACGAGCAGTACTTC.

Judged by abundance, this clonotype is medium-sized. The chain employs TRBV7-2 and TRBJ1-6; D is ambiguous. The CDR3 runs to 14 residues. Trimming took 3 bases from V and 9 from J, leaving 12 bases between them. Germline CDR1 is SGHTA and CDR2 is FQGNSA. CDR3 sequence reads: CASSFGQNSSPLHF. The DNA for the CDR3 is TGTGCCAGCAGCTTTGGGCAGAATAGTTCACCCCTCCACTTT.

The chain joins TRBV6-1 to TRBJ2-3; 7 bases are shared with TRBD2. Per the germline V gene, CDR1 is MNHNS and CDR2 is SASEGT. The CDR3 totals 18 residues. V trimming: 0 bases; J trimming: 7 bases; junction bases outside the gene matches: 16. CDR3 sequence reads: CASSEAIGGSGAGYTQYF. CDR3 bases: TGTGCCAGCAGTGAAGCTATCGGGGGGAGTGGGGCAGGGTATACGCAGTATTTT.

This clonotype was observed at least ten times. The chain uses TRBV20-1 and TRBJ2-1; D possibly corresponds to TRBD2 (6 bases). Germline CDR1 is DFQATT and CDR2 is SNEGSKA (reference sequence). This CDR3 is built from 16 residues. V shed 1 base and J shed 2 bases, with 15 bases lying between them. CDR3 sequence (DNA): TGCAGTGCTAGAGGAAAGGGGAGGCGCGCCTACAATGAGCAGTTCTTC. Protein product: CSARGKGRRAYNEQFF.

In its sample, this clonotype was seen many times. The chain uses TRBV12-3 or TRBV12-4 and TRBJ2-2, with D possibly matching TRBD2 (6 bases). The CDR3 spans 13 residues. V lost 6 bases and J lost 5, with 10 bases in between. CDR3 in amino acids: CASSWGVTGELFF. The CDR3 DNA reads TGTGCCAGCAGCTGGGGGGTGACCGGGGAGCTGTTTTTT.

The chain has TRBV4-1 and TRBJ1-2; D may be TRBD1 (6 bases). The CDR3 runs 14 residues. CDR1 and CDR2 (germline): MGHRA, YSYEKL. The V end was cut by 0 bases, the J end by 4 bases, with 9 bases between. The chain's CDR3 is CASSQDGGSYGYTF. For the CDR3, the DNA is TGCGCCAGCAGCCAAGACGGGGGCAGCTATGGCTACACCTTC.